The source of this TCR beta chain is a study of T cells after yellow fever vaccination. Note on this clonotype: Antigen: not known.

Trimming removed 2 bases at V and 4 bases at J, with 20 bases between. The CDR3 runs 17 residues. Germline V gene sequence: CDR1 LGHNA, CDR2 YSLEER. A 5'RACE template-switching step, the method used to make TCR cDNA, added a universal primer site and UMIs. TCRdb re-analysed the 5' RACE reads in MiXCR, keeping a single row per CDR3 protein. The sample yields approximately 510,000 distinct CDR3 sequences, roughly a fifth seen once. Study-wide results and limits: It was a small share of clonotypes that appeared in both CD4 and CD8 compartments.

The receptor comes from a young man who received the YFV17D yellow fever vaccine. Sample: PBMCs, taken approximately 20 days after the first yellow fever vaccination. The chain uses TRBV4-3 and TRBJ1-1; D is unresolved. The CDR3 loop reads CASSQFDSRRGSTEAFF. The DNA of the CDR3 is TGCGCCAGCAGCCAATTTGACTCCCGACGGGGAAGCACTGAAGCTTTCTTT.